The source of this T cell receptor (beta chain) is a study of blood T cell repertoires in COVID-19. About the research overall: Samples representing acute and convalescent COVID-19 were sourced from the United States, Italy and Spain. Nucleic acid was either cDNA or gDNA, and it came from T cells, B-cell-depleted T cells, or PBMCs.

Followed longitudinally, the Seattle patients had been enrolled during active infection. Assay used: immunoSEQ multiplex PCR; TCRdb lists only in-frame clones, some missing. Among roughly 260,000 clones, 80% to 95% were seen once, and the ten largest hold about 2.5%. The CDR3 is 14 amino acids. Per germline, CDR1 KGHSH and CDR2 LQKENI. V lost 2 bases and J 2 bases, leaving 9 bases between the germline ends. V usage is TRBV18 and J usage is TRBJ2-5; D might be TRBD2 (6 bases). This sequence originates from a person between 18 and 35 years old with COVID-19, enrolled during active disease. The source material was peripheral blood. CDR3 DNA: TGTGCCAGCTCACCAGCAGGGACTCAAGAGACCCAGTACTTC. Its translation is CASSPAGTQETQYF.